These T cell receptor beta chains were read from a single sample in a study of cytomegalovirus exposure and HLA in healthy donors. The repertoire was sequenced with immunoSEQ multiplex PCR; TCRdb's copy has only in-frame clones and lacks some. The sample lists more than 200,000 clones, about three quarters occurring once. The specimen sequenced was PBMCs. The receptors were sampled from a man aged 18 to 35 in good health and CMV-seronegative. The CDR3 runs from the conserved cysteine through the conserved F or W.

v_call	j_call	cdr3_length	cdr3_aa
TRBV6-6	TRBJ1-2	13	CASSPDRESGYTF
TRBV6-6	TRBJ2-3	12	CASSLDPDTQYF
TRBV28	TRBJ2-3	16	CASIRTSSFPTDTQYF
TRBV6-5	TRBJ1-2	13	CASSYEGGYGYTF
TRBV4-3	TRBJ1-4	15	CASSQDGRTDEKLFF
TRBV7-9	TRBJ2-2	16	CASSRQQGLMSGELFF
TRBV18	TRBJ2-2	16	CASSPRQGADTGELFF
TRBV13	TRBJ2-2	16	CASQKQGFGNTGELFF
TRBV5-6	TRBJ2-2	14	CASSLTGGTGELFF
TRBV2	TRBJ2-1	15	CASSEGVAGRNEQFF
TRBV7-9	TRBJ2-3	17	CASSLEAAFVEADTQYF
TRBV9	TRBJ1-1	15	CASSVAGGGNTEAFF
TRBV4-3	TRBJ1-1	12	CASSREGGEAFF
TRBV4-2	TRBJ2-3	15	CASSRTGGGTDTQYF
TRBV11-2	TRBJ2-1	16	CASSSGTLSSYNEQFF
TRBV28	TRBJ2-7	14	CASGPGTGVVEQYF
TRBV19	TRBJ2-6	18	CASTRFADRGLGANVLTF
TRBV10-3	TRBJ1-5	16	CAISESGGEDNQPQHF
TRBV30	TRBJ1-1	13	CAGKTGRVTEAFF
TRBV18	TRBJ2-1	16	CASSPPGGESYNEQFF
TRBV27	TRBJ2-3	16	CASSSIAGGPFGPQYF